The 2 T cell receptor beta chains in this list originate from one sample, sequenced in a study of regulatory T cells in long-lasting Graves disease. Library construction for TCR beta used iRepertoire HTBI primers and Arm-PCR of CDR3 regions. TCRdb re-called the multiplex PCR reads through MiXCR, storing one row per CDR3 protein. The table includes over 450,000 distinct CDR3 sequences, about 12% detected once. The time point denotes: newly diagnosed GD, antithyroid drugs for less than 3 months. Scientists built the TCR library using RNA that was extracted from PBMCs. The same specimen was also included in a second study, on T cells in Graves' hyperthyroidism and ophthalmopathy.

Sequencing was performed on peripheral blood mononuclear cells (PBMCs), taken at new diagnosis, from a patient treated with antithyroid drugs. The receptors here all came from a woman aged 25 to 45 with Graves disease.

To note about this clonotype: This may come from a read error, since a much larger clone is one base off. The chain couples TRBV28 to TRBJ2-4; 7 positions agree with TRBD2. From germline, CDR1 is MDHEN and CDR2 SYDVKM. CDR3 length equals 14 residues. V trimming: 7 bases; J trimming: 13 bases; junction bases outside the gene matches: 16. The CDR3 region is CASTPAGVSNEQYF. CDR3 coding DNA: TGTGCCAGCACGCCTGCGGGAGTTTCGAATGAGCAGTACTTC. Filled out from reference TRBV28 and TRBJ2-4, the complete variable domain reads DVKVTQSSRYLVKRTGEKVFLECVQDMDHENMFWYRQDPGLGLRLIYFSYDVKMKEKGDIPEGYSVSREKKERFSLILESASTNQTSMYLCASTPAGVSNEQYFGAGTRLSVL.

This clonotype was seen many times. The chain combines TRBV18 with TRBJ2-1; TRBD2 aligns across 10 bases. The CDR3 has 15 amino acids. The junction had 7 bases not matched to a gene; V was cut back by 3 bases and J by 8 bases. Germline CDR1 reads KGHSH; CDR2 reads LQKENI. CDR3: CASSPLAGASDEQFF. CDR3 bases: TGTGCCAGCTCACCTCTAGCGGGAGCTTCCGATGAGCAGTTCTTC. Combining the CDR3 with reference TRBV18 and TRBJ2-1 gives the whole variable domain NAGVMQNPRHLVRRRGQEARLRCSPMKGHSHVYWYRQLPEEGLKFMVYLQKENIIDESGMPKERFSAEFPKEGPSILRIQQVVRGDSAAYFCASSPLAGASDEQFFGPGTRLTVL.